These T cell receptor beta chains were read from a single sample in a study of spatial heterogeneity in lung cancer. MiXCR was run by TCRdb on the 5' RACE reads, yielding one entry per CDR3 protein. In the table there are roughly 18,000 distinct CDR3 sequences, approximately 6.5% of which are singletons. The sequencing here drew on lung tumor tissue, taken at surgery. The source of these receptors is a female donor with early-stage non-small cell lung cancer. The CDR3 runs from the conserved cysteine through the conserved F or W. The order of the fields is D gene, V gene, J gene, clone size, CDR3 protein, CDR3 DNA. The D gene is left open where the match is weak. Expanded clones are given a class, and other clones once, few, many or no size at all.

d_call: -
v_call: TRBV28
j_call: TRBJ1-2
clone_size: many
cdr3_aa: CASSTQGTTNYGYTF
cdr3_nt: TGTGCCAGCAGCACTCAGGGGACCACCAACTATGGCTACACCTTC

d_call: TRBD1
v_call: TRBV27
j_call: TRBJ2-2
clone_size: medium-sized
cdr3_aa: CASSTTGRTGGELFF
cdr3_nt: TGTGCCAGCAGTACGACAGGGAGAACAGGCGGGGAGCTGTTTTTT

d_call: TRBD2
v_call: TRBV20-1
j_call: TRBJ2-5
clone_size: few
cdr3_aa: CSAFPRGQETQYF
cdr3_nt: TGCAGTGCTTTTCCGCGGGGGCAAGAGACCCAGTACTTC

d_call: -
v_call: TRBV3-1
j_call: TRBJ2-7
clone_size: few
cdr3_aa: CASSQGGGPYEQYF
cdr3_nt: TGTGCCAGCAGCCAAGGGGGAGGCCCCTACGAGCAGTACTTC

d_call: -
v_call: TRBV6-4
j_call: TRBJ1-2
clone_size: -
cdr3_aa: CASSAGNNYGYTF
cdr3_nt: TGTGCCAGCAGTGCGGGGAACAACTATGGCTACACCTTC

d_call: -
v_call: TRBV12-3/TRBV12-4
j_call: TRBJ2-3
clone_size: many
cdr3_aa: CASSTLGPDTQYF
cdr3_nt: TGTGCCAGCAGTACCCTGGGGCCAGATACGCAGTATTTT

d_call: -
v_call: TRBV29-1
j_call: TRBJ1-1
clone_size: -
cdr3_aa: CSGHEQGGTEAFF
cdr3_nt: TGCAGCGGGCATGAGCAGGGAGGCACTGAAGCTTTCTTT

d_call: -
v_call: TRBV7-6
j_call: TRBJ2-1
clone_size: many
cdr3_aa: CASSLGRNEQFF
cdr3_nt: TGTGCCAGCAGCTTAGGACGGAATGAGCAGTTCTTC

d_call: -
v_call: TRBV6-5
j_call: TRBJ1-5
clone_size: -
cdr3_aa: CASSWRGVGQPQHF
cdr3_nt: TGTGCCAGCAGTTGGCGGGGGGTCGGTCAGCCCCAGCATTTT

d_call: TRBD1
v_call: TRBV2
j_call: TRBJ2-2
clone_size: -
cdr3_aa: CASRADRGVAGELFF
cdr3_nt: TGTGCCAGCAGGGCGGACAGGGGCGTCGCCGGGGAGCTGTTTTTT

d_call: -
v_call: TRBV3-1
j_call: TRBJ1-5
clone_size: few
cdr3_aa: CASSQGAGNQPQHF
cdr3_nt: TGTGCCAGCAGCCAAGGGGCAGGGAATCAGCCCCAGCATTTT

d_call: TRBD2
v_call: TRBV7-9
j_call: TRBJ2-5
clone_size: many
cdr3_aa: CASSQRGEETQYF
cdr3_nt: TGTGCCAGCAGCCAGCGGGGGGAGGAGACCCAGTACTTC

d_call: -
v_call: TRBV20-1
j_call: TRBJ2-7
clone_size: few
cdr3_aa: CSVSGQISEQYF
cdr3_nt: TGCAGTGTATCAGGACAAATTTCCGAGCAGTACTTC

d_call: -
v_call: TRBV29-1
j_call: TRBJ1-1
clone_size: many
cdr3_aa: CSTSPSGGARNTEAFF
cdr3_nt: TGCAGCACCAGCCCCTCCGGGGGGGCGAGGAACACTGAAGCTTTCTTT

d_call: -
v_call: TRBV6-6
j_call: TRBJ1-2
clone_size: many
cdr3_aa: CASRAGDLYGYTF
cdr3_nt: TGTGCCAGCAGGGCAGGTGACCTCTATGGCTACACCTTC

d_call: TRBD1
v_call: TRBV10-2
j_call: TRBJ2-5
clone_size: medium-sized
cdr3_aa: CASSPGGRETQYF
cdr3_nt: TGCGCCAGCAGTCCAGGGGGCCGGGAGACCCAGTACTTC